This passage covers 8 T cell receptor beta chains from one sample sequenced in a study of T cell responses to AZD1222 COVID-19 vaccine. Profiling relied on immunoSEQ multiplex PCR, and the TCRdb table lists in-frame clones only, not all of them. The table lists 100,000 to 150,000 clones, about 89% of them singletons. Sequenced material: peripheral blood, taken on day 0 of AZD1222 vaccination. These receptors all come from an adult in good health.

The chain is built from TRBV6-5 and TRBJ1-5; the D is unclear. Germline V gene data show CDR1 as MNHEY and CDR2 as SVGAGI. The CDR3 spans 14 residues. V shed 6 bases and J shed 4 bases, with 13 bases lying between them. The CDR3 sequence: CASSQNNLNQPQHF. DNA for the CDR3: TGTGCCAGCAGCCAAAACAACCTTAATCAGCCCCAGCATTTT.

This rearrangement joins TRBV2 to TRBJ1-2; 7 positions match TRBD1. This CDR3 contains 16 residues. With 6 bases clipped from V and 0 bases from J, the junction kept 10 bases outside the gene matches. From germline, CDR1 is SNHLY and CDR2 FYNNEI. In DNA form, the CDR3 reads TGTGCCAGCAGCGTCCGAACAGGGGATGCTAACTATGGCTACACCTTC. It codes for CASSVRTGDANYGYTF.

CDR3 residues: CASSPQGWNTEAFF. The DNA for the CDR3 is TGTGCCAGCAGCCCCCAGGGGTGGAACACTGAAGCTTTCTTT. The genes are TRBV7-2 and TRBJ1-1; TRBD1 might be the D (6 bases). The CDR3 has 14 residues. In germline, CDR1 is SGHTA, CDR2 FQGNSA. Trimming pared 5 bases from V and 1 base from J, leaving 11 bases between.

The chain links TRBV19 to TRBJ2-7; TRBD2 agrees at 10 bases. Germline V gene sequence: CDR1 LNHDA, CDR2 SQIVND (reference sequence). The CDR3 totals 15 residues. Losses at the gene ends were 5 bases for V and 3 bases for J; bases not matched to a gene: 7. As DNA, the CDR3 is TGTGCCAGTAGTGACCCGGGACTAGCGTACTACGAGCAGTACTTC. It encodes CASSDPGLAYYEQYF.

The chain links TRBV7-8 to TRBJ2-1; D is uncertain. Germline V gene lookup returns CDR1 SGHVS and CDR2 FQNEAQ. This CDR3 is 15 amino acids long. V gave up 5 bases and J gave up 1 base, with 12 bases separating them. The CDR3 DNA follows: TGTGCCAGCAGCCCCCTGGCCGGATCCTACAATGAGCAGTTCTTC. Protein sequence: CASSPLAGSYNEQFF.

This chain uses TRBV5-6 with TRBJ1-3; D uncertain. Germline CDR1 is SGHDT and CDR2 is YYEEEE. The CDR3 spans 16 residues. The V and J ends lost 4 bases and 0 bases respectively, with 14 bases between them. CDR3 in amino acids: CASSQDGRPSGNTIYF. The CDR3 DNA sequence: TGTGCCAGCAGCCAAGATGGCCGCCCCTCTGGAAACACCATATATTTT.

This chain connects TRBV19 to TRBJ1-2; 7 bases line up with TRBD1. The CDR3 contains 13 residues. Germline-derived CDR1 and CDR2 are LNHDA and SQIVND (reference sequence). V trimming: 6 bases; J trimming: 8 bases; junction bases outside the gene matches: 9. The CDR3 sequence is CASSRGQVGGYTF. The CDR3 nucleotides read TGTGCCAGTAGCCGAGGACAGGTTGGAGGCTACACCTTC.

CDR3 amino acids: CAWTFGNSPLHF. DNA for the CDR3: TGTGCCTGGACGTTCGGGAATTCACCCCTCCACTTT. This chain connects TRBV30 to TRBJ1-6; no clear D. In germline, CDR1 is GTSNPN, CDR2 SVGIG (reference sequence). The germline V and J ends were trimmed by 4 bases and 7 bases, with 8 bases remaining between them. The length of the CDR3 is 12 residues. The full variable domain, in which reference TRBV30 and TRBJ1-6 provide the parts outside the CDR3, is SQTIHQWPATLVQPVGSPLSLECTVEGTSNPNLYWYRQAAGRGLQLLFYSVGIGQISSEVPQNLSASRPQDRQFILSSKKLLLSDSGFYLCAWTFGNSPLHFGNGTRLTVT.